This T cell receptor beta chain was recovered during a study of blood T cell repertoires in COVID-19 (TCRdb year 2020). Study-level background: Collaborator samples came from the United States, Italy and Spain and covered acute and convalescent phases of COVID-19. The prospective study material was composed of cDNA or gDNA derived from T cells, B-cell-depleted T cells, or PBMCs. Subjects who had been exposed to COVID-19, were actively infected with it, or had recovered from it provided the deeply sampled blood TCRbeta repertoires that made up the dataset. A freely available public database, intended as a resource for researchers studying the immune response to SARS-CoV-2, is where the repertoires were released. Samples were obtained from the ongoing ImmuneRACE study (first 160 participants) and from 1,254 subjects provided by 6 global collaborators. Sample metadata almost always included a de-identified subject ID, COVID-19 status, age in years and sex. HLA class I and class II types, where available, came from metadata supplied by the sample provider rather than from assay-based typing. The investigation overall reported the following: The quantity of clinical and demographic metadata differed by source and by participant and was supplied without curation.

Between the V and J ends, shortened by 6 bases and 11 bases respectively, the junction contains 10 bases. Taken from cysteine to phenylalanine, the CDR3 has 10 residues. Just CDR3 DNA is preserved here, 30 bases in frame from base 1. CDR1 and CDR2 were assigned from the germline V gene (reference sequence) as SEHNR and FQNEAQ. Whole blood was collected in K2EDTA tubes by collaborating institutions according to the institutions' own protocols. For TCRbeta analysis, collaborators shipped samples as frozen whole blood, isolated PBMCs, or DNA extracted from either of those sample types. TCRbeta CDR3 regions were amplified from genomic DNA using the immunoSEQ Assay, a bias-controlled multiplex PCR. Per the original workflow: Within the assay, amplification of reference gene primers was used to estimate how many nucleated cells each sample contained. Sequence reads were collapsed and filtered to measure the absolute abundance of every unique TCRbeta CDR3 rearrangement. For each sample, productive Simpson clonality was calculated as the square root of Simpson's diversity index across productive rearrangements. Entries here come from immuneACCESS through TCRdb and include only in-frame sequences with V and J called. Some clones fail to appear in such tables; in the studies checked, an unresolved V gene covers under half of the shortfall, and the cause of the remainder is unknown. Clonal size and the V and J genes are those of that table, whereas D and trimming came from the DNA. Present in this sample are tens of thousands of clones, around 80% of which were seen just once. 20% to 25% of the sample belongs to the ten largest clones.

This clone was detected a few times. The antigen it binds to is not known. No clone much larger than this one lies a single base away; base qualities are absent. The specimen sequenced was peripheral blood. The sequence derives from a human donor in a cohort sampled during active COVID-19. This chain joins TRBV7-9 to TRBJ1-2; TRBD1 is a weak D gene call, 5 bases matching. The nucleotide sequence reads as follows: TGTGCCAGCAGAGCCCAGGGTTACACCTTC. It translates as CASRAQGYTF.